Below are 21 T cell receptor beta chains sequenced from a single sample in a study of neurological immune-mediated disorders. In TCRdb, the 5' RACE reads were re-called with MiXCR into one record per CDR3 protein. The sample lists 87,000 or so distinct CDR3 sequences, roughly 4% seen once, with around 6% in the top ten. Input material: PBMCs. These receptors all stem from a woman between 18 and 29 years old with multiple sclerosis.

This clonotype was seen ten or more times. This sequence joins TRBV5-6 and TRBJ1-4; 11 bases align to TRBD1. The CDR3 covers 15 residues. J was trimmed by 7 bases and V by 4 bases; bases with no gene match: 6. Germline-derived CDR1 and CDR2 are SGHDT and YYEEEE. CDR3 residues: CASSQWTGGIEKLFF. CDR3 DNA: TGTGCCAGCAGCCAATGGACAGGGGGCATTGAAAAACTGTTTTTT.

This clonotype was seen ten or more times. The chain uses TRBV20-1 and TRBJ2-1, with TRBD1 matching 10 bases. Germline-derived CDR1 and CDR2 are DFQATT and SNEGSKA (reference sequence). CDR3 size: 17 residues. V shed 2 bases and J 6 bases; nucleotides not matched to a gene: 13. CDR3 protein: CSARQREDRGMINEQFF. The CDR3 bases are TGCAGTGCTAGACAAAGGGAGGACAGGGGGATGATCAATGAGCAGTTCTTC.

The sample holds many counts of this clonotype. This chain connects TRBV5-1 to TRBJ2-2; perhaps TRBD1 as D (6 bases). With 0 bases removed from V and 1 base from J, the gap between germline ends came to 10 bases. CDR3 length equals 16 residues. Germline loops: CDR1 SGHRS, CDR2 YFSETQ. The CDR3 loop is CASSLVGAQNTGELFF. In DNA, the CDR3 is TGCGCCAGCAGCTTGGTGGGGGCCCAGAACACCGGGGAGCTGTTTTTT.

Notes on this clonotype: A much larger clone sits a single nucleotide away, making a read error possible. The CDR3 carries no conserved terminal phenylalanine or tryptophan, so it likely arises from a read error. The chain couples TRBV5-1 to TRBJ1-5, with 7 bases matching TRBD1. CDR1 is SGHRS and CDR2 is YFSETQ in the germline V gene. Trimming cost V 0 bases and J 6 bases; bases outside gene matches: 6. This CDR3 comprises 15 residues. The CDR3 here is CASSLGQGRGQPQHI. The CDR3 nucleotides are TGCGCCAGCAGCTTGGGACAGGGAAGGGGTCAGCCCCAGCATATT.

This clonotype showed up many times. The rearrangement joins TRBV5-6 to TRBJ2-1; 7 bases align to TRBD2. The germline V gene has CDR1 SGHDT and CDR2 YYEEEE. The CDR3 totals 12 residues. Trimming at V came to 3 bases and at J to 15 bases, leaving 9 bases not matched to a gene. CDR3 amino acids: CASSWPAGVWFF. CDR3 DNA sequence: TGTGCCAGCAGCTGGCCGGCGGGGGTTTGGTTCTTC.

This clonotype was observed at least ten times. The chain couples TRBV5-1 to TRBJ1-6; tentatively, D is TRBD1 (5 bases). V was trimmed by 3 bases and J by 7 bases, leaving 20 bases between them. CDR1 is SGHRS, CDR2 YFSETQ, per germline. The CDR3 consists of 17 residues. The CDR3 is CASSSHLGEGGNSPLHF. In DNA, the CDR3 is TGCGCCAGCAGCTCCCATTTGGGGGAAGGAGGAAATTCACCCCTCCACTTT.

Many counts were recorded for this clonotype. The gene calls are TRBV12-3 or TRBV12-4 and TRBJ1-2; TRBD1 aligns across 10 bases. This CDR3 is built from 16 residues. V lost 1 base, J lost 2 bases, and 4 bases stayed unmatched. CDR3 amino acids: CASSLGTGGGNYGYTF. CDR3 coding DNA: TGTGCCAGCAGTTTAGGGACAGGGGGAGGAAACTATGGCTACACCTTC.

This clonotype has ten or more counts. This chain uses TRBV20-1 with TRBJ2-3; 11 nucleotides line up with TRBD2. The CDR3 extends over 16 amino acids. The germline V gene has CDR1 DFQATT and CDR2 SNEGSKA (reference sequence). V lost 2 bases to trimming and J lost 0 bases; unmatched junction nucleotides: 4. This CDR3 reads CSARLAGGFSTDTQYF. The DNA for the CDR3 is TGCAGTGCTAGACTAGCGGGGGGCTTTAGCACAGATACGCAGTATTTT.

This clonotype was detected ten times or more. This sequence joins TRBV6-2 or TRBV6-3 and TRBJ1-6, with a tentative D call TRBD1 (5 bases). V shed 7 bases and J shed 0 bases, with 10 bases lying between them. Germline lookup yields CDR1 MNHEY and CDR2 SVGEGT. This CDR3 region has 15 residues. The CDR3 loop reads CASTGHSSYNSPLHF. The CDR3 DNA is TGTGCCAGCACAGGACACAGCTCCTATAATTCACCCCTCCACTTT.

This clonotype occurred many times. V is TRBV20-1 and J is TRBJ1-6, with D tentatively TRBD1 (5 bases). The CDR3 sequence is 15 residues long. Germline values: CDR1 DFQATT, CDR2 SNEGSKA (reference sequence). The V end lost 3 bases, the J end lost 2 bases, and 11 bases lay between the germline ends. This CDR3 reads CSASSGLAYNSPLHF. CDR3 sequence (DNA): TGCAGTGCTAGTTCAGGGTTGGCCTATAATTCACCCCTCCACTTT.

This clonotype was counted many times. This chain joins TRBV7-2 and TRBJ1-3; the match to TRBD1 covers 10 bases. The CDR3 totals 17 residues. V lost 0 bases, J lost 4 bases, and 6 bases stayed unmatched. Germline-derived CDR1 and CDR2 are SGHTA and FQGNSA. The DNA for the CDR3 is TGTGCCAGCAGCTTAGCGCGACAGGGGGCGCGCGGAAACACCATATATTTT. Translation: CASSLARQGARGNTIYF.

Many counts were recorded for this clonotype. The V gene is TRBV5-1, the J gene TRBJ1-4, with D possibly being TRBD1 (6 bases). Germline CDR1 SGHRS, CDR2 YFSETQ. Deletions cut 4 bases from V and 8 bases from J, with 18 bases between. CDR3 length: 15 amino acids. CDR3: CASSVLGGAGEKLFF. For the CDR3, the DNA is TGCGCCAGCAGCGTCTTGGGGGGGGCCGGAGAAAAACTGTTTTTT.

This clonotype was seen repeatedly, ten times or more. The rearrangement joins TRBV5-1 to TRBJ2-1, with TRBD2 matching 10 bases. Germline CDR1 and CDR2: SGHRS and YFSETQ. V lost 3 bases, J lost 8 bases, and 5 bases stayed unmatched. The CDR3 runs to 14 residues. CDR3 nucleotides: TGCGCCAGCAGCTCACTAGCGGGAAGGGATGAGCAGTTCTTC. Translating gives CASSSLAGRDEQFF.

The rearrangement links TRBV2 to TRBJ2-2; D not certain. Germline assignment: CDR1 SNHLY and CDR2 FYNNEI. This CDR3 has 15 amino acids. With 7 bases removed from V and 0 bases from J, the gap between germline ends came to 12 bases. The CDR3 bases are TGTGCCAGCAATGCAAACGGACCGAACACCGGGGAGCTGTTTTTT. Its translation is CASNANGPNTGELFF.

This clonotype has ten or more counts. This rearrangement joins TRBV18 to TRBJ2-7, with unresolved D. The CDR3 is 14 amino acids. Trimming shortened V by 6 bases and J by 3 bases, and 15 bases separated the two germline ends. Germline V gene data show CDR1 as KGHSH and CDR2 as LQKENI. The DNA of the CDR3 is TGTGCCAGCTCTCCTACCACCGTCCTCTACGAGCAGTACTTC. Protein sequence: CASSPTTVLYEQYF.

Ten or more counts support this clonotype. The chain recombines TRBV28 with TRBJ2-1; 9 nucleotides agree with TRBD2. The ends lost 8 bases at V and 2 bases at J; junction bases unmatched: 1. Per germline, CDR1 MDHEN and CDR2 SYDVKM. The CDR3 has 13 residues. CDR3 sequence (DNA): TGTGCCAGCCTAGCGGGGACCTACAATGAGCAGTTCTTC. Translated: CASLAGTYNEQFF.

This clonotype was seen many times. The genes are TRBV20-1 and TRBJ2-5; TRBD1 agrees at 9 bases. Germline V gene data show CDR1 as DFQATT and CDR2 as SNEGSKA (reference sequence). With 6 bases clipped from V and 4 bases from J, the junction kept 15 bases outside the gene matches. This CDR3 region has 16 residues. CDR3 bases: TGCAGTGCACCCGTTCCGGGACAGGGTATACCAGAGACCCAGTACTTC. Its translation is CSAPVPGQGIPETQYF.

This chain joins TRBV14 and TRBJ2-1; D remains unclear. The CDR3 spans 14 residues. With 2 bases removed from V and 8 bases from J, the gap between germline ends came to 13 bases. The V gene's germline CDR1 is SGHDN and CDR2 FVKESK. CDR3 sequence: CASSQLGKGYEQFF. The CDR3 DNA follows: TGTGCCAGCAGCCAACTAGGGAAGGGCTATGAGCAGTTCTTC.

This clonotype was counted at least ten times. CDR3 protein: CASSLGREQYF. Written as DNA, the CDR3 is TGTGCCAGCAGCTTGGGGCGGGAGCAGTACTTC. This chain links TRBV7-9 with TRBJ2-7; tentatively, D is TRBD1 (5 bases). Germline values: CDR1 SEHNR, CDR2 FQNEAQ (reference sequence). There are 11 residues in the CDR3. V shed 3 bases and J shed 7 bases, with 7 bases lying between them.

This clonotype appeared many times. The CDR3 region is CASSHQLAGEFQETQYF. In nucleotides, the CDR3 is TGTGCCAGCAGCCACCAACTAGCGGGGGAATTCCAAGAGACCCAGTACTTC. The chain employs TRBV4-2 and TRBJ2-5; TRBD2 matches at 11 bases. The CDR3 covers 17 residues. Germline loops: CDR1 LGHNA, CDR2 YNFKEQ. J lost 1 base, V lost 3 bases, and 7 bases had no gene match.

This clonotype was detected ten times or more. V is TRBV12-3 or TRBV12-4 and J is TRBJ2-5; D may correspond to TRBD1 or TRBD2 (7 bases each). V was shortened by 3 bases and J by 2 bases, with 13 bases between the two germline ends. There are 15 residues in the CDR3. CDR3 residues: CASSFGGTEQETQYF. The CDR3 DNA is TGTGCCAGCAGTTTCGGGGGGACAGAACAAGAGACCCAGTACTTC.